These 24 T cell receptor beta chains share one sample of origin, sequenced in a study of T cells in women clearing cervical HPV infection (dated by TCRdb to the late 2010s). The method behind the library was the immunoSEQ multiplex PCR assay. TCRdb took over this immuneACCESS table, retaining in-frame rearrangements with V and J assigned. Such tables are incomplete; in checked studies, under half of the missing clones stem from an unresolved V gene, and the remainder is unexplained. This sample's table contains under 20,000 clones. Roughly 3% of the sample comes from the top ten. The source material was blood buffy coat. All receptors derive from a woman between 18 and 70 years old with a cervical HPV16 infection that either progressed to CIN3+ or cleared (not recorded which).

To note about this clone: The CDR3 is cut off 3 residues early in the read; its end comes from the germline J gene. The chain uses TRBV10-2 and TRBJ2-7; no definite D call. CDR3 length: 12 residues. V lost 3 bases, J lost 6 bases, and 9 bases lay in between. The germline V gene encodes CDR1 WSHSY and CDR2 SAAADI. CDR3 residues: CASSELHGEQYF. The DNA read from the CDR3 is TGCGCCAGCAGTGAACTGCATGGCGAG.

Worth noting for this clone: The read finishes 3 residues shy of the CDR3 end, and the germline J gene is used to complete it. The chain combines TRBV5-1 with TRBJ2-5, with 9 bases lining up with TRBD2. The CDR3 loop spans 14 amino acids. Trimming took 4 bases from V and 3 from J; bases not matched to a gene: 4. CDR1 SGHRS and CDR2 YFSETQ come from the germline V gene. The CDR3 region is CASSASGGKETQYF. The CDR3 DNA, read in part, is TGCGCCAGCAGCGCCAGCGGGGGGAAAGAGACC.

Notes on this clone: The CDR3 end is not reached by the read, which stops 3 residues before it; the germline J gene fills it in. The chain uses TRBV18 and TRBJ1-1; the match to TRBD1 covers 8 bases. The trim removed 4 bases at V and 0 bases at J, leaving 7 bases unmatched. The CDR3 length is 16 residues. CDR1 is KGHSH and CDR2 is LQKENI in the germline V gene. Incomplete CDR3 DNA: TGTGCCAGCTCACGGACAGGGCCGGTAATGAACACTGAA. Translating gives CASSRTGPVMNTE. The CDR3 reads in full as CASSRTGPVMNTEAFF.

With respect to this clone: From the germline J gene comes the end of the CDR3, since the read stops 3 residues before it. This sequence joins TRBV4-2 and TRBJ2-3; 8 bases match TRBD2. The CDR3 length is 17 residues. V trimming: 1 base; J trimming: 3 bases; junction bases outside the gene matches: 9. Germline assignment: CDR1 LGHNA and CDR2 YNFKEQ. The CDR3 loop is CASSQAGGGFWTDTQYF. CDR3 bases read: TGTGCCAGCAGCCAAGCGGGGGGGGGATTTTGGACAGATACG.

For this clone: The read halts 3 residues ahead of the CDR3 end, with the missing end drawn from the germline J gene. J is TRBJ1-1 and V is TRBV7-9; D might be TRBD1 (5 bases). Trimming pared 4 bases from V and 1 base from J, leaving 10 bases between. The germline CDR1 and CDR2 sequences are SEHNR and FQNEAQ (reference sequence). The CDR3 spans 14 residues. CDR3: CASSSPQGNTEAFF. CDR3 bases read: TGTGCCAGCAGCTCCCCCCAGGGGAACACTGAA.

For this clone: The read ends 3 residues before the CDR3 terminus; that terminus is restored from the germline J gene. The rearrangement links TRBV5-1 to TRBJ2-2; TRBD1 aligns across 7 bases. Germline values: CDR1 SGHRS, CDR2 YFSETQ. The CDR3 is 15 amino acids. J was trimmed by 6 bases and V by 0 bases; bases with no gene match: 5. Incomplete CDR3 DNA: TGCGCCAGCAGCTTGGACAGGGGTGGTCCCGGGGAG. It specifies CASSLDRGGPGE. The CDR3 in full is CASSLDRGGPGELFF.

This clone is called large based on its frequency. The CDR3 extends 3 residues past the end of the read, so its final part is completed from the germline J gene. The rearrangement links TRBV7-6 to TRBJ2-3; possible D gene TRBD2, 6 bases. This CDR3 spans 15 amino acids. Trimming removed 6 bases at V and 1 base at J, with 14 bases between. Per the germline V gene, CDR1 is SGHVS and CDR2 is FNYEAQ. The CDR3 loop reads CASRGDGGGTDTQYF. Partial CDR3 DNA: TGTGCCAGCAGGGGGGACGGGGGAGGCACAGATACG.

In regard to this clone: With the read ending 3 residues before the CDR3 end, the germline J gene is used to fill in that end. The chain employs TRBV9 and TRBJ1-1, with 11 bases matching TRBD1. The length of the CDR3 is 17 residues. Germline CDR1 is SGDLS and CDR2 is YYNGEE. Losses at the gene ends were 3 bases for V and 0 bases for J; bases not matched to a gene: 7. The DNA read from the CDR3 is TGTGCCAGCAGCGACGGGACAGGGGGTAACATGAACACTGAA. Translating it yields CASSDGTGGNMNTE. The CDR3 in full is CASSDGTGGNMNTEAFF.

As to this clone: The observed sequence ends 3 residues before the CDR3 terminus, with the missing tail filled in from the germline J gene. The rearrangement joins TRBV10-3 to TRBJ2-5, with 11 positions matching TRBD1. This CDR3 region has 16 residues. Germline V gene lookup returns CDR1 ENHRY and CDR2 SYGVKD. V trimming: 5 bases; J trimming: 5 bases; junction bases outside the gene matches: 10. The CDR3 DNA, read in part, is TGTGCCATCAGTTTTGGGACAGGGGGGATTGGGGAGACC. Its protein product is CAISFGTGGIGET. The whole CDR3 sequence is CAISFGTGGIGETQYF.

CDR3 loop: CSASDDSPNQPQHF. Partial CDR3 DNA: TGCAGTGCTTCCGATGACAGTCCAAATCAGCCC. The chain recombines TRBV20-1 with TRBJ1-5; the D gene is possibly TRBD1 (5 bases). The read ends 3 residues before the CDR3 terminus; that terminus is restored from the germline J gene. Germline CDR1 and CDR2: DFQATT and SNEGSKA (reference sequence). V dropped 5 bases and J dropped 4 bases, with 15 bases sitting between them. There are 14 residues in the CDR3.

Worth noting for this clone: The read falls 3 residues short of the CDR3 end, and the missing part is taken from the germline J gene. The V gene is TRBV11-2, the J gene TRBJ2-5; D call uncertain. Germline V CDR1 and CDR2: SGHAT, FQNNGV. The CDR3 contains 14 residues. Trimming cost V 1 base and J 4 bases, with 10 bases left between them. The part of the CDR3 DNA that was read is TGTGCCAGCAGCTTAGGCCCAGTCACAGAGACC. This translates into CASSLGPVTET. The full CDR3 is CASSLGPVTETQYF.

Considering frequency, this clone is medium-sized. The CDR3 goes on 3 residues after the read ends, and that part is filled in from the germline J gene. This chain uses TRBV2 with TRBJ2-4; D perhaps matches TRBD2 (5 bases). V lost 6 bases to trimming and J lost 3 bases, with 12 bases between them. This CDR3 region has 14 residues. In germline, CDR1 is SNHLY, CDR2 FYNNEI. The CDR3 here is CASRDPGDKNIQYF. The CDR3 bases that were read are TGTGCCAGCAGGGACCCCGGGGACAAAAACATT. The variable domain in full, completed from reference TRBV2 and TRBJ2-4, reads EPEVTQTPSHQVTQMGQEVILRCVPISNHLYFYWYRQILGQKVEFLVSFYNNEISEKSEIFDDQFSVERPDGSNFTLKIRSTKLEDSAMYFCASRDPGDKNIQYFGAGTRLSVL.

Of note for this clone: The read terminates 3 residues before the CDR3 end, so the remaining end is supplied by the germline J gene. The chain joins TRBV19 to TRBJ1-1; 7 bases are shared with TRBD1. Germline V gene data show CDR1 as LNHDA and CDR2 as SQIVND (reference sequence). This CDR3 contains 16 residues. J was trimmed by 0 bases and V by 6 bases; bases with no gene match: 10. CDR3 residues: CASRKRDSSVNTEAFF. The CDR3 bases that were read are TGTGCCAGTAGAAAAAGGGACAGCTCAGTGAACACTGAA.

Concerning this clone itself: The read stops 3 residues short of the end of the CDR3; the missing end is completed from the germline J gene. This chain connects TRBV5-1 to TRBJ2-3; TRBD2 matches 7 bases. Germline CDR1 and CDR2: SGHRS and YFSETQ. This CDR3 is 16 amino acids long. Germline trimming cut 2 bases from V and 2 bases from J; bases unmatched to any gene: 8. The CDR3 loop is CASSFTRGSSTDTQYF. The sequenced CDR3 bases are TGCGCCAGCAGCTTCACGCGGGGGAGTTCCACAGATACG.

Turning to this clone: Its ends do not fully match the called genes, so a read error is possible. The covered CDR3 bases are TGCAGTGCCAGCGTCGGGGGGGCCTCCGACAATGAG. Translated: CSASVGGASDNE. The whole CDR3 is CSASVGGASDNEQFF. V is TRBV20-1 and J is TRBJ2-1; 8 positions agree with TRBD2. The read terminates 3 residues before the CDR3 end, so the remaining end is supplied by the germline J gene. This CDR3 spans 15 amino acids. In germline, CDR1 is DFQATT, CDR2 SNEGSKA (reference sequence).

For this clone: Read sequence stops 3 residues before the CDR3 end, and the germline J gene provides the missing end. The chain joins TRBV6-2 or TRBV6-3 to TRBJ1-1, with 9 bases aligning to TRBD1. The V and J ends lost 5 bases and 4 bases, in that order; junction bases with no gene match: 8. This CDR3 region has 15 residues. The germline gives CDR1 MNHEY, CDR2 SVGEGT. CDR3 DNA, as far as it was read: TGTGCCAGCAGTAAACTGACAGGGGGGTCCACTGAA. Protein: CASSKLTGGSTE. The whole CDR3 protein reads CASSKLTGGSTEAFF.

Concerning this clone itself: Read sequence stops 3 residues before the CDR3 end, and the germline J gene provides the missing end. The chain carries TRBV29-1 and TRBJ2-1, with 8 bases fitting TRBD2. J lost 3 bases, V lost 3 bases, and 7 bases had no gene match. The CDR3 is 15 residues long. Per germline, CDR1 SQVTM and CDR2 ANQGSEA. The CDR3 DNA, read in part, is TGCAGCGTTGATGGCGGGGGGCCTATCTACAATGAG. Encoded protein: CSVDGGGPIYNE. The full CDR3 is CSVDGGGPIYNEQFF.

As regards this clone: One junction end does not reproduce the germline sequence, and a read error may be involved. The read terminates 3 residues before the CDR3 end, so the remaining end is supplied by the germline J gene. The chain links TRBV7-9 to TRBJ2-7; D is ambiguous. Germline-derived CDR1 and CDR2 are SEHNR and FQNEAQ (reference sequence). The CDR3 is 12 residues long. The CDR3 DNA, read in part, is TGTTCCAGCAGCTTATCGGCCTACGAG. This translates into CSSSLSAYE. In full, the CDR3 is CSSSLSAYEQYF.

To note about this clone: The read ends 3 residues early relative to the CDR3; the germline J gene fills the gap. The rearrangement links TRBV7-3 to TRBJ1-5; weak D call: TRBD1 (5 bases). V was pared by 5 bases and J by 1 base, with 18 bases between. The CDR3 contains 17 residues. CDR1 and CDR2 (germline): SGHTA, FQGTGA. The CDR3 sequence is CASSEGETGGSNQPQHF. The part of the CDR3 DNA that was read is TGTGCCAGCAGCGAAGGGGAAACAGGAGGAAGCAATCAGCCC.

Details on this clone: Read data end 3 residues before the CDR3 end; the end is taken from the germline J gene. The chain carries TRBV19 and TRBJ1-1; maybe TRBD1 (6 bases). Germline-derived CDR1 and CDR2 are LNHDA and SQIVND (reference sequence). V was pared by 3 bases and J by 0 bases, with 8 bases between. The CDR3 covers 14 residues. CDR3 amino acids: CASSIGGLNTEAFF. The sequenced CDR3 bases are TGTGCCAGTAGTATTGGGGGCCTGAACACTGAA.

A remark on this clone: The read halts 3 residues ahead of the CDR3 end, with the missing end drawn from the germline J gene. The V and J genes are TRBV6-1 and TRBJ1-1; D may be TRBD1 (6 bases). CDR1 is MNHNS, CDR2 SASEGT, per germline. The CDR3 sequence is 14 residues long. With 3 bases removed from V and 6 bases from J, the gap between germline ends came to 14 bases. CDR3 DNA (partial): TGTGCCAGCAGTGAGCAACAGGGTCTTCCTGAA. Amino acid sequence: CASSEQQGLPE. The whole CDR3 protein is CASSEQQGLPEAFF.

As to this clone: One end of the junction varies from germline; a read error may be responsible. The read terminates 3 residues before the CDR3 end, so the remaining end is supplied by the germline J gene. V and J are TRBV14 and TRBJ2-7; TRBD1 matches 9 bases. CDR3 size: 15 residues. Germline assignment: CDR1 SGHDN and CDR2 FVKESK. CDR3 protein: CASRQGQGYVYEQYF. The covered CDR3 bases are TGTGCCAGCAGGCAAGGACAGGGGTACGTCTACGAG.

Remarks on this clone: The read ends 3 residues before the CDR3 terminus; that terminus is restored from the germline J gene. The rearrangement links TRBV20-1 to TRBJ1-5, with TRBD1 identical over 8 bases. CDR1 is DFQATT, CDR2 SNEGSKA, per germline (reference sequence). The V segment lost 2 bases and the J segment 5 bases; nucleotides outside the gene matches: 2. The CDR3 is 13 amino acids. The covered CDR3 bases are TGCAGTGCTAGATTACAGGGGGATCAGCCC. It specifies CSARLQGDQP. The CDR3, in full, reads CSARLQGDQPQHF.

Note on this clone: The read finishes 3 residues shy of the CDR3 end, and the germline J gene is used to complete it. V is TRBV6-1 and J is TRBJ2-5; tentatively, D is TRBD1 (5 bases). The CDR3 sequence is 12 residues long. Looked up from germline, CDR1 is MNHNS and CDR2 is SASEGT. The ends were cut back, 4 bases at V and 4 bases at J, with 7 bases in the middle. The CDR3 sequence is CASSVGVETQYF. The CDR3 bases that were read are TGTGCCAGCAGTGTAGGGGTAGAGACC.